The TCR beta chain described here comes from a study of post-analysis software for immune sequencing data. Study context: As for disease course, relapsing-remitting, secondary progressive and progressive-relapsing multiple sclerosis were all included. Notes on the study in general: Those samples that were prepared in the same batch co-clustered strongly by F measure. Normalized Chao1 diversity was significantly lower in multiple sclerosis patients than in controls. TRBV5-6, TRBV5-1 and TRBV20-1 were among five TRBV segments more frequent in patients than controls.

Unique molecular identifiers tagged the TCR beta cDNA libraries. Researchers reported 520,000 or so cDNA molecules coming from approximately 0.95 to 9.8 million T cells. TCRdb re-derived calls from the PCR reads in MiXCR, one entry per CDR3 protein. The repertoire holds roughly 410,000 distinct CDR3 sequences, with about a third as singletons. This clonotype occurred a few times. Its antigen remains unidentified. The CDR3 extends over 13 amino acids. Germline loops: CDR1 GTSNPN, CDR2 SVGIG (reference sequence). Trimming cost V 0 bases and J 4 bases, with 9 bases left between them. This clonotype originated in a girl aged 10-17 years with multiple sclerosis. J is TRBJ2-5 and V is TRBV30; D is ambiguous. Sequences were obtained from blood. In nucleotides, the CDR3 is TGTGCCTGGAGTGTGGGGTATAGAGAGACCCAGTACTTC. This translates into CAWSVGYRETQYF.